Listed below are T cell receptor beta chains from one sample, sequenced in a study of blood T cell repertoires in COVID-19. Assay: immunoSEQ multiplex PCR; the TCRdb copy retains only in-frame clones and omits some. The sample holds roughly 230,000 clones; 70% to 90% are singletons and the top ten take around 1%. The sequenced sample consisted of peripheral blood. These receptors were taken from a man in his forties with acute or convalescent COVID-19. Both conserved end residues are part of each CDR3. The D gene is left open where the match is weak. Only part of the rows carry a size: once, few, many, or a class if the clone is expanded.

d_call: TRBD1; clone_size: few; v_call: TRBV28; j_call: TRBJ1-1; cdr3_aa: CASRPLGTRGQGMEEAFF; cdr3_nt: TGTGCCAGCAGACCGTTAGGGACTAGGGGACAGGGGATGGAGGAAGCTTTCTTT
d_call: TRBD2; clone_size: NA; v_call: TRBV3-1/TRBV3-2; j_call: TRBJ2-5; cdr3_aa: CASSQGTGGRTQYF; cdr3_nt: TGTGCCAGCAGCCAAGGGACCGGGGGGAGGACCCAGTACTTC
d_call: NA; clone_size: once; v_call: TRBV5-8; j_call: TRBJ2-1; cdr3_aa: CASSLATLSYNEQFF; cdr3_nt: TGTGCCAGCAGCTTGGCGACACTCTCCTACAATGAGCAGTTCTTC
d_call: NA; clone_size: NA; v_call: TRBV5-1; j_call: TRBJ1-5; cdr3_aa: CASSPQGLSQPQHF; cdr3_nt: TGCGCCAGCAGCCCCCAGGGCTTGAGTCAGCCCCAGCATTTT
d_call: TRBD1; clone_size: NA; v_call: TRBV2; j_call: TRBJ1-6; cdr3_aa: CASSRTGTSPLHF; cdr3_nt: TGTGCCAGCAGTCGGACAGGGACATCACCCCTCCACTTT
d_call: TRBD1; clone_size: NA; v_call: TRBV3-1/TRBV3-2; j_call: TRBJ1-3; cdr3_aa: CASSDRGAGNTIYF; cdr3_nt: TGTGCCAGCAGCGACAGGGGTGCTGGAAACACCATATATTTT
d_call: TRBD2; clone_size: NA; v_call: TRBV7-2; j_call: TRBJ2-5; cdr3_aa: CASRLGGETQYF; cdr3_nt: TGTGCCAGCAGGCTGGGGGGGGAGACCCAGTACTTC
d_call: NA; clone_size: NA; v_call: TRBV11-2; j_call: TRBJ2-2; cdr3_aa: CASSLVLTGELFF; cdr3_nt: TGTGCCAGCAGCTTAGTACTCACCGGGGAGCTGTTTTTT
d_call: NA; clone_size: NA; v_call: TRBV18; j_call: TRBJ2-5; cdr3_aa: CASSPPSVPNGLETQYF; cdr3_nt: TGTGCCAGCTCACCCCCATCAGTTCCCAATGGGCTGGAGACCCAGTACTTC
d_call: NA; clone_size: NA; v_call: TRBV10-2; j_call: TRBJ1-2; cdr3_aa: CASMKDSYGYTF; cdr3_nt: TGCGCCAGCATGAAAGACAGCTATGGCTACACCTTC
d_call: TRBD1; clone_size: NA; v_call: TRBV2; j_call: TRBJ1-1; cdr3_aa: CASSEALWTGNTEAFF; cdr3_nt: TGTGCCAGCAGTGAAGCGCTGTGGACAGGGAACACTGAAGCTTTCTTT
d_call: NA; clone_size: NA; v_call: TRBV15; j_call: TRBJ2-3; cdr3_aa: CATSSGRAVYTDTQYF; cdr3_nt: TGTGCCACCAGCAGCGGGCGGGCGGTCTACACAGATACGCAGTATTTT
d_call: NA; clone_size: once; v_call: TRBV5-1; j_call: TRBJ1-2; cdr3_aa: CASSLAGGRGYGYTF; cdr3_nt: TGCGCCAGCAGCTTGGCGGGGGGCAGGGGCTATGGCTACACCTTC
d_call: NA; clone_size: once; v_call: TRBV29-1; j_call: TRBJ1-5; cdr3_aa: CSVVSGAGNQPQHF; cdr3_nt: TGCAGCGTTGTGAGTGGGGCAGGCAATCAGCCCCAGCATTTT
d_call: TRBD2; clone_size: NA; v_call: TRBV4-1; j_call: TRBJ2-5; cdr3_aa: CASSRSRASGSGETQYF; cdr3_nt: TGCGCCAGCAGCCGCTCTCGGGCTAGCGGGTCTGGGGAGACCCAGTACTTC
d_call: NA; clone_size: NA; v_call: TRBV3-1/TRBV3-2; j_call: TRBJ1-2; cdr3_aa: CASSQDHGYGYTF; cdr3_nt: TGTGCCAGCAGCCAAGATCACGGCTATGGCTACACCTTC
d_call: NA; clone_size: NA; v_call: TRBV5-1; j_call: TRBJ1-3; cdr3_aa: CASSPGGLGNTIYF; cdr3_nt: TGCGCCAGCAGCCCCGGAGGTTTGGGAAACACCATATATTTT
d_call: NA; clone_size: NA; v_call: TRBV7-3; j_call: TRBJ2-1; cdr3_aa: CASSLESSSSYNEQFF; cdr3_nt: TGTGCCAGCAGCTTGGAGTCATCGAGCTCCTACAATGAGCAGTTCTTC
d_call: TRBD2; clone_size: NA; v_call: TRBV3-1/TRBV3-2; j_call: TRBJ2-5; cdr3_aa: CASSQDPAGGFETQYF; cdr3_nt: TGTGCCAGCAGCCAAGATCCAGCGGGGGGGTTCGAGACCCAGTACTTC
d_call: NA; clone_size: NA; v_call: TRBV9; j_call: TRBJ2-7; cdr3_aa: CASSVGEGVRSYEQYF; cdr3_nt: TGTGCCAGCAGCGTAGGGGAGGGGGTTCGATCCTACGAGCAGTACTTC
d_call: TRBD1; clone_size: NA; v_call: TRBV25-1; j_call: TRBJ1-2; cdr3_aa: CASSDDRGQVYGYTF; cdr3_nt: TGTGCCAGCAGTGATGACAGGGGGCAGGTCTATGGCTACACCTTC
d_call: TRBD1; clone_size: NA; v_call: TRBV11-3; j_call: TRBJ2-1; cdr3_aa: CASSWAGQVSYNEQFF; cdr3_nt: TGTGCCAGCAGCTGGGCGGGACAGGTCTCCTACAATGAGCAGTTCTTC
d_call: NA; clone_size: once; v_call: TRBV14; j_call: TRBJ2-6; cdr3_aa: CASSQDPGLSSGANVLTF; cdr3_nt: TGTGCCAGCAGCCAAGATCCTGGCCTTTCATCTGGGGCCAACGTCCTGACTTTC
d_call: TRBD1; clone_size: few; v_call: TRBV14; j_call: TRBJ1-3; cdr3_aa: CASSQGQGAGNTIYF; cdr3_nt: TGTGCCAGCAGCCAAGGACAGGGGGCTGGAAACACCATATATTTT
d_call: NA; clone_size: few; v_call: TRBV30; j_call: TRBJ1-6; cdr3_aa: CAWTAGFNSPLHF; cdr3_nt: TGTGCCTGGACGGCAGGGTTCAATTCACCCCTCCACTTT
d_call: NA; clone_size: NA; v_call: TRBV7-9; j_call: TRBJ2-1; cdr3_aa: CASSLSGGQRNEQFF; cdr3_nt: TGTGCCAGCAGCTTATCGGGGGGCCAGCGGAATGAGCAGTTCTTC
d_call: NA; clone_size: NA; v_call: TRBV5-1; j_call: TRBJ2-7; cdr3_aa: CASSLRGADEQYF; cdr3_nt: TGCGCCAGCAGCTTGCGGGGGGCTGACGAGCAGTACTTC
d_call: NA; clone_size: NA; v_call: TRBV7-8; j_call: TRBJ2-5; cdr3_aa: CASSRGGLETQYF; cdr3_nt: TGTGCCAGCAGCCGTGGGGGGTTGGAGACCCAGTACTTC
d_call: TRBD1; clone_size: NA; v_call: TRBV12-5; j_call: TRBJ2-3; cdr3_aa: CASGFGDRITDTQYF; cdr3_nt: TGTGCTAGTGGGTTTGGGGACAGGATTACAGATACGCAGTATTTT
d_call: TRBD1; clone_size: NA; v_call: TRBV4-3; j_call: TRBJ1-5; cdr3_aa: CASSPRQGQPQHF; cdr3_nt: TGCGCCAGCAGCCCAAGACAGGGACAGCCCCAGCATTTT
d_call: NA; clone_size: few; v_call: TRBV28; j_call: TRBJ2-7; cdr3_aa: CASSLAAGNKHEQYF; cdr3_nt: TGTGCCAGCAGTTTAGCGGCAGGGAATAAGCACGAGCAGTACTTC
d_call: TRBD1; clone_size: once; v_call: TRBV5-1; j_call: TRBJ1-4; cdr3_aa: CASSFTGEINEKLFF; cdr3_nt: TGCGCCAGCAGCTTCACAGGGGAGATTAATGAAAAACTGTTTTTT
d_call: TRBD1; clone_size: NA; v_call: TRBV7-8; j_call: TRBJ1-2; cdr3_aa: CASSETHRDRGGYTF; cdr3_nt: TGTGCCAGCAGCGAGACTCACCGGGACAGGGGGGGCTACACCTTC
d_call: NA; clone_size: NA; v_call: TRBV7-2; j_call: TRBJ2-1; cdr3_aa: CASSPDRKTYEQFF; cdr3_nt: TGTGCCAGCAGCCCCGACAGGAAAACCTATGAGCAGTTCTTC